The 6 T cell receptor beta chains presented below share a single source sample, sequenced in a study of blood T cell repertoires in COVID-19. TCRdb keeps only in-frame clones here, not all; method: immunoSEQ multiplex PCR. This table has 75,000 to 95,000 clones, 75% to 90% appearing once. The source material was peripheral blood. The receptors originated from a human donor in a cohort sampled during active COVID-19.

The rearrangement links TRBV5-1 to TRBJ2-1; 9 positions agree with TRBD2. The CDR3 extends over 15 amino acids. Germline V gene sequence: CDR1 SGHRS, CDR2 YFSETQ. J lost 0 bases, V lost 4 bases, and 2 bases had no gene match. CDR3 bases: TGCGCCAGCAGCGATAGCGGGAGCTCCTACAATGAGCAGTTCTTC. It codes for CASSDSGSSYNEQFF.

CDR3 in amino acids: CSVDHRSLGEETQYF. In DNA form, the CDR3 reads TGCAGCGTTGACCACAGGTCTTTAGGGGAAGAGACCCAGTACTTC. The chain uses TRBV29-1 and TRBJ2-5, with D perhaps matching TRBD1 (5 bases). V was pared by 3 bases and J by 3 bases, with 17 bases between. CDR1 and CDR2 from the germline V gene are SQVTM and ANQGSEA. CDR3 size: 15 residues.

This chain links TRBV5-1 with TRBJ1-1; no reliable D call. Germline-derived CDR1 and CDR2 are SGHRS and YFSETQ. V was trimmed by 5 bases and J by 0 bases, leaving 8 bases between them. The CDR3 consists of 13 residues. The CDR3 DNA reads as TGCGCCAGCAGTTTTGACTTGAACACTGAAGCTTTCTTT. This translates into CASSFDLNTEAFF.

This rearrangement joins TRBV13 to TRBJ2-1; TRBD1 is a possible D gene (7 bases). Per the germline V gene, CDR1 is PRHDT and CDR2 is FYEKMQ (reference sequence). The CDR3 is 15 residues long. Trimming pared 5 bases from V and 4 bases from J, leaving 15 bases between. The CDR3 loop is CASSPGAGGYNEQFF. The CDR3 DNA reads as TGTGCCAGCAGCCCCGGGGCAGGGGGGTACAATGAGCAGTTCTTC.

This rearrangement joins TRBV27 to TRBJ1-1, with D unresolved. Germline V gene sequence: CDR1 MNHEY, CDR2 SMNVEV (reference sequence). Deletions cut 2 bases from V and 6 bases from J, with 19 bases between. This CDR3 has 16 residues. The CDR3 protein is CASSLHSPGQVAEAFF. The CDR3 nucleotides read TGTGCCAGCAGTTTACACTCACCTGGGCAGGTCGCTGAAGCTTTCTTT.

The count of this clone is one. V and J are TRBV6-5 and TRBJ2-7; TRBD1 aligns across 10 bases. The CDR3 runs to 13 residues. From germline, CDR1 is MNHEY and CDR2 SVGAGI. J gave up 4 bases and V 7 bases, and 4 bases lay outside the gene matches. The CDR3 nucleotides read TGTGCCAGCACTTGGGACAGGGGATACGAGCAGTACTTC. Translating it yields CASTWDRGYEQYF.